These 14 T cell receptor beta chains originate from one sample sequenced in a study of shared clonotypes between healthy human individuals. The data were produced by immunoSEQ multiplex PCR, yet TCRdb's version contains in-frame clones alone and is incomplete. Of approximately 2,000,000 clones listed, 85% to 95% were seen once; the top ten hold around 0.38%. The sequenced material came from naive CD4+ T cells from PBMCs. The sample's subset: CD45RA+ positively selected. These receptors were obtained from a young man in good health. Some clones in this sample may be carry-over from other donors' samples.

The DNA of the CDR3 is TGTGCCAGCAGCACCAATGGGGAACTAGCGCAGTATTTT. Its translation: CASSTNGELAQYF. The chain carries TRBV28 and TRBJ2-3, with D maybe TRBD2 (5 bases). CDR3 length: 13 residues. V was clipped by 6 bases and J by 10 bases, with 17 bases between them. Germline CDR1 and CDR2: MDHEN and SYDVKM. The full variable domain, its missing parts supplied by reference TRBV28 and TRBJ2-3, is DVKVTQSSRYLVKRTGEKVFLECVQDMDHENMFWYRQDPGLGLRLIYFSYDVKMKEKGDIPEGYSVSREKKERFSLILESASTNQTSMYLCASSTNGELAQYFGPGTRLTVL.

V usage is TRBV5-3 and J usage is TRBJ1-1; 10 bases fit TRBD1. TRBV5-3 is flagged as an ORF with uncertain function. With V trimmed by 0 bases and J by 10 bases, 9 bases remained unmatched. The CDR3 is 15 amino acids. In DNA form, the CDR3 reads TGTGCCAGAAGCTTGGCTTGGGACAGGGGACTGGGAGCTTTCTTT. As protein: CARSLAWDRGLGAFF.

The rearrangement links TRBV4-2 to TRBJ2-1; no reliable D call. Germline V gives CDR1 LGHNA, CDR2 YNFKEQ. The CDR3 has 16 residues. Trimming stripped 0 bases from V and 2 bases from J, with 11 bases between. This chain's CDR3 is CASSQEQPPAYNEQFF. The DNA of the CDR3 is TGTGCCAGCAGCCAAGAACAGCCACCCGCCTACAATGAGCAGTTCTTC.

The chain is built from TRBV28 and TRBJ2-2, with D tentatively TRBD2 (6 bases). The CDR3 has 14 amino acids. The germline V gene encodes CDR1 MDHEN and CDR2 SYDVKM. CDR3 nucleotides: TGTGCGGGGACTGGGCAAGTGAGCACCGGGGAGCTGTTTTTT. As protein: CAGTGQVSTGELFF.

The chain joins TRBV7-8 to TRBJ2-7; TRBD1 is a possible D gene (7 bases). This CDR3 contains 13 residues. The V end was cut by 3 bases, the J end by 6 bases, with 12 bases between. Germline values: CDR1 SGHVS, CDR2 FQNEAQ. CDR3 amino acids: CASSFAQGGEQYF. In nucleotides, the CDR3 is TGTGCCAGCAGCTTTGCCCAGGGGGGCGAGCAGTACTTC.

This sequence joins TRBV7-2 and TRBJ2-7; TRBD2 matches at 14 bases. CDR1 and CDR2 from the germline V gene are SGHTA and FQGNSA. J lost 3 bases, V lost 1 base, and 2 bases had no gene match. The CDR3 has 16 residues. CDR3 sequence (DNA): TGTGCCAGCAGCTTAGAGGGGACTAGCGGGGGCTACGAGCAGTACTTC. It yields the protein CASSLEGTSGGYEQYF.

In DNA, the CDR3 is TGTGCCAGTGCTGGGCTGTTTCGACGAGCTTTCTTT. Protein: CASAGLFRRAFF. This chain uses TRBV19 with TRBJ1-1; D is ambiguous. With 8 bases removed from V and 10 bases from J, the gap between germline ends came to 17 bases. Germline CDR1 LNHDA, CDR2 SQIVND (reference sequence). The CDR3 consists of 12 residues.

V is TRBV28 and J is TRBJ2-1; 10 nucleotides align to TRBD1. Germline V CDR1 and CDR2: MDHEN, SYDVKM. The CDR3 covers 21 residues. Trimming cost V 5 bases and J 2 bases; bases outside gene matches: 21. In DNA, the CDR3 is TGTGCCAGCAGTCTTTACTCCGGGACAGGGGTTCGGGGTGGGACCTACAATGAGCAGTTCTTC. It specifies CASSLYSGTGVRGGTYNEQFF.

The V and J genes are TRBV30 and TRBJ1-2; D is ambiguous. The length of the CDR3 is 13 residues. Trimming pared 4 bases from V and 2 bases from J, leaving 11 bases between. Germline CDR1 and CDR2: GTSNPN and SVGIG (reference sequence). Here the CDR3 reads CAWKESTNYGYTF. The CDR3 nucleotides read TGTGCCTGGAAGGAGTCAACCAACTATGGCTACACCTTC.

Concerning this clone itself: Within the sample, other DNA sequences also encode this same CDR3. This rearrangement joins TRBV28 to TRBJ1-5, with TRBD1 as a possible D gene (5 bases). Germline assignment: CDR1 MDHEN and CDR2 SYDVKM. Trimming stripped 7 bases from V and 6 bases from J, with 10 bases between. This CDR3 is 12 amino acids long. The CDR3 bases are TGTGCCAGCAAGCAGGGAGGTCAGCCCCAGCATTTT. Its protein is CASKQGGQPQHF.

This sequence joins TRBV11-2 and TRBJ2-5; the D gene is possibly TRBD2 (6 bases). The CDR3 consists of 17 residues. V was cut by 1 base and J by 1 base, with 16 bases left in between. CDR1 SGHAT and CDR2 FQNNGV come from the germline V gene. The CDR3 nucleotides are TGTGCCAGCAGCTTAGGGGGTAGCGGACGGATCCAAGAGACCCAGTACTTC. It encodes CASSLGGSGRIQETQYF. Filled out from reference TRBV11-2 and TRBJ2-5, the complete variable domain reads EAGVAQSPRYKIIEKRQSVAFWCNPISGHATLYWYQQILGQGPKLLIQFQNNGVVDDSQLPKDRFSAERLKGVDSTLKIQPAKLEDSAVYLCASSLGGSGRIQETQYFGPGTRLLVL.

The chain employs TRBV5-1 and TRBJ2-5, with D uncertain. This CDR3 has 15 amino acids. CDR1 is SGHRS, CDR2 YFSETQ, per germline. V dropped 3 bases and J dropped 0 bases, with 12 bases sitting between them. In nucleotides, the CDR3 is TGCGCCAGCAGCTGGGCGGAACTGTACCAAGAGACCCAGTACTTC. It yields the protein CASSWAELYQETQYF.

This rearrangement joins TRBV11-3 to TRBJ2-1; TRBD2 matches 13 bases. The V and J ends lost 5 bases and 10 bases, in that order; junction bases with no gene match: 11. The CDR3 has 16 residues. Germline V lookup: CDR1 SGHNT, CDR2 YENEEA. CDR3 DNA: TGTGCCAGCAGCCCCGGGACTAGCGGGACCCTGGGGGAGCAGTTCTTC. It yields the protein CASSPGTSGTLGEQFF.

The chain joins TRBV7-9 to TRBJ1-4; D might be TRBD1 (5 bases). V was trimmed by 1 base and J by 5 bases, leaving 20 bases between them. Looked up from germline, CDR1 is SEHNR and CDR2 is FQNEAQ (reference sequence). CDR3 length equals 18 residues. CDR3 in DNA: TGTGCCAGCAGCTTAGAACCAGGGTCGGGGCAAGAAAATGAAAAACTGTTTTTT. Amino acids: CASSLEPGSGQENEKLFF.